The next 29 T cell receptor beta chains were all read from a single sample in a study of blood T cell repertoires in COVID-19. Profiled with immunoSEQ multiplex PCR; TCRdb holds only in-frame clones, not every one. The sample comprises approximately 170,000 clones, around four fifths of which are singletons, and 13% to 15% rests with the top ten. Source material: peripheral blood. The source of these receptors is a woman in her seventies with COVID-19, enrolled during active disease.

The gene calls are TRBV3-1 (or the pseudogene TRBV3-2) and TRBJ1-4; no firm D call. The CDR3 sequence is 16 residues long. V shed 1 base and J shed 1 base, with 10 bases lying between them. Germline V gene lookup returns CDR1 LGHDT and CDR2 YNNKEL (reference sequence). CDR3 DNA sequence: TGTGCCAGCAGCCAAGCTGGTTACGGAACTAATGAAAAACTGTTTTTT. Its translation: CASSQAGYGTNEKLFF.

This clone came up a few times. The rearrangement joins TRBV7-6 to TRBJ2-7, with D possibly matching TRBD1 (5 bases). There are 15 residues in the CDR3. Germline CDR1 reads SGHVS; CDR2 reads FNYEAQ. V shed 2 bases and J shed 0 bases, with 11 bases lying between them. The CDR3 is CASSLRGSASYEQYF. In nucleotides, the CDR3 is TGTGCCAGCAGCTTAAGGGGCAGCGCCTCCTACGAGCAGTACTTC.

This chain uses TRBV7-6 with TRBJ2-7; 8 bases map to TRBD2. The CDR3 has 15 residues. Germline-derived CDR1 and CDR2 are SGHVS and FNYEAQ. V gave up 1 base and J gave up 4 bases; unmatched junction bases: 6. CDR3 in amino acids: CASSLDAGGGYEQYF. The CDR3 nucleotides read TGTGCCAGCAGCTTAGACGCGGGAGGTGGGTACGAGCAGTACTTC.

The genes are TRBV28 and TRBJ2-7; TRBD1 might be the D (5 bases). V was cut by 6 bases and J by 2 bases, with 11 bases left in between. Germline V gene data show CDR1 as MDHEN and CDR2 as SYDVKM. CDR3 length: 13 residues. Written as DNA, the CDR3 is TGTGCCAGCAGCTCAGGGCCAGCCTACGAGCAGTACGTC. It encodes CASSSGPAYEQYV.

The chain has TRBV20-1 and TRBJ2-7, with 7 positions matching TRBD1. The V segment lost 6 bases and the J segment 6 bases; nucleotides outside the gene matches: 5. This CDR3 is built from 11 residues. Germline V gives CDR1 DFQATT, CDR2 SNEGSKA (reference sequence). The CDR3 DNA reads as TGCAGTGCCGATGGACAGGTCGAGCAGTACTTC. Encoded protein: CSADGQVEQYF.

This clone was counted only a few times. The CDR3 protein is CASSATSGGVETQYF. CDR3 DNA sequence: TGTGCCAGCAGCGCGACTAGCGGGGGGGTGGAGACCCAGTACTTC. The chain links TRBV13 to TRBJ2-5; 14 bases are a match to TRBD2. V lost 5 bases, J lost 5 bases, and 4 bases stayed unmatched. The CDR3 consists of 15 residues. CDR1 PRHDT and CDR2 FYEKMQ come from the germline V gene (reference sequence).

As DNA, the CDR3 is TGCGCCAGCAGCTGGGAAGACAGGGACTACGAGCAGTACTTC. This encodes CASSWEDRDYEQYF. The rearrangement links TRBV5-1 to TRBJ2-7, with 7 bases identical to TRBD1. Germline V gene lookup returns CDR1 SGHRS and CDR2 YFSETQ. CDR3 length equals 14 residues. V lost 3 bases to trimming and J lost 3 bases; unmatched junction nucleotides: 6.

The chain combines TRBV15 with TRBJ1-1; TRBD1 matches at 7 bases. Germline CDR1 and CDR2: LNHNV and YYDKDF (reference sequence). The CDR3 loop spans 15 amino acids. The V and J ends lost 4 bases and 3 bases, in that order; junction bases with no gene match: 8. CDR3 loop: CATSKEGTAYTEAFF. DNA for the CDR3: TGTGCCACCAGCAAAGAGGGGACAGCCTACACTGAAGCTTTCTTT.

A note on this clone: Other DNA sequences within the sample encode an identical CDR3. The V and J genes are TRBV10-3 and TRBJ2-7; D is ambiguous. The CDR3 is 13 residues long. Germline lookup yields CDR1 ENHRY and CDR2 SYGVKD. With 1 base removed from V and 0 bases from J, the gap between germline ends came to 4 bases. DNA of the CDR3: TGTGCCATCAGTGAGTACTCCTCCTACGAGCAGTACTTC. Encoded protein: CAISEYSSYEQYF.

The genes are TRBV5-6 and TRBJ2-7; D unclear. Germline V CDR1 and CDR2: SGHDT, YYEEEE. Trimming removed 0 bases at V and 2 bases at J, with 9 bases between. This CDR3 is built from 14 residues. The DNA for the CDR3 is TGTGCCAGCAGCTTGGGTCTTCTAACCTACGAGCAGTACTTC. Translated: CASSLGLLTYEQYF.

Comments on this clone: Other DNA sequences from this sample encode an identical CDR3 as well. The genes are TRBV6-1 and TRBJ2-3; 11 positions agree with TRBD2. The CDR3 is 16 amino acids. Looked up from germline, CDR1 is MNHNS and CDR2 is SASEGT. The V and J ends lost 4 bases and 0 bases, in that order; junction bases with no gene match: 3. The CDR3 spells CASSGLAGGSTDTQYF. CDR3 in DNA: TGTGCCAGCAGTGGCTTAGCGGGGGGGAGCACAGATACGCAGTATTTT.

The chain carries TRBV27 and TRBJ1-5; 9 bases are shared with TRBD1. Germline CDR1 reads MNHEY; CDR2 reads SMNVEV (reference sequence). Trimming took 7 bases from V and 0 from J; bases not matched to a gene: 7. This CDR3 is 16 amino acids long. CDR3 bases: TGTGCCAGCAATCTAGTGGGACAGGGTAGCAATCAGCCCCAGCATTTT. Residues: CASNLVGQGSNQPQHF.

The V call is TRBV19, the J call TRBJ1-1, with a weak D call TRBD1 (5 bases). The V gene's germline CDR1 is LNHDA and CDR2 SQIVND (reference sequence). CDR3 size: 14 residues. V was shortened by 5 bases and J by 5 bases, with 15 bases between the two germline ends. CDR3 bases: TGTGCCAGTAGTTCCCGGGGACGGGGGACTGAAGCTTTCTTT. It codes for CASSSRGRGTEAFF. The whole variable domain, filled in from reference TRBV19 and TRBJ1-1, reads DGGITQSPKYLFRKEGQNVTLSCEQNLNHDAMYWYRQDPGQGLRLIYYSQIVNDFQKGDIAEGYSVSREKKESFPLTVTSAQKNPTAFYLCASSSRGRGTEAFFGQGTRLTVV.

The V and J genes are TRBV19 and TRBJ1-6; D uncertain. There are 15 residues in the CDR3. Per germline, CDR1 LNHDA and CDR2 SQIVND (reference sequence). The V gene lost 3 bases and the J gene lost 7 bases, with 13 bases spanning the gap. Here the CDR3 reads CASSMGVFGNSPLHF. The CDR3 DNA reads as TGTGCCAGTAGTATGGGAGTATTTGGAAATTCACCCCTCCACTTT.

The chain's CDR3 is CASRGGYNEQFF. In DNA form, the CDR3 reads TGTGCCAGCAGAGGAGGGTACAATGAGCAGTTCTTC. This chain uses TRBV2 with TRBJ2-1, with D perhaps matching TRBD2 (6 bases). This CDR3 is 12 amino acids long. Germline V CDR1 and CDR2: SNHLY, FYNNEI. V was pared by 6 bases and J by 4 bases, with 7 bases between. Complete variable domain (other parts from reference TRBV2 and TRBJ2-1): EPEVTQTPSHQVTQMGQEVILRCVPISNHLYFYWYRQILGQKVEFLVSFYNNEISEKSEIFDDQFSVERPDGSNFTLKIRSTKLEDSAMYFCASRGGYNEQFFGPGTRLTVL.

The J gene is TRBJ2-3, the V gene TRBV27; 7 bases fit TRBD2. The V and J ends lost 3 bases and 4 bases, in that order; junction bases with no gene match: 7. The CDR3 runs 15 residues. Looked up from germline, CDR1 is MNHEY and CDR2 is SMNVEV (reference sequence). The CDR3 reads CASSFSGGSADTQYF. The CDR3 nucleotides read TGTGCCAGCAGTTTTTCGGGGGGTTCTGCAGATACGCAGTATTTT.

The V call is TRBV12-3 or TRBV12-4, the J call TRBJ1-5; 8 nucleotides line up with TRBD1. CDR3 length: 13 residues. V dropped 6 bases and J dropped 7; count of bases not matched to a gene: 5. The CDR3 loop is CASRPTGDQPQHF. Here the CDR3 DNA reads TGTGCCAGCAGACCGACAGGGGACCAGCCCCAGCATTTT.

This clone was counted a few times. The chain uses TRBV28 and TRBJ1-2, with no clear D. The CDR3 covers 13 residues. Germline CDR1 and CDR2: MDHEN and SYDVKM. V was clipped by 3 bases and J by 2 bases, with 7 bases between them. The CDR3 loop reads CASSLNENYGYTF. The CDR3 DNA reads TGTGCCAGCAGTTTGAACGAGAACTATGGCTACACCTTC.

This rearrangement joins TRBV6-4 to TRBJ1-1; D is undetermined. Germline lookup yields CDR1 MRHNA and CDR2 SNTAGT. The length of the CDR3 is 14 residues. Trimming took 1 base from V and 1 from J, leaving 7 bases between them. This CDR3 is CASSDWPTNTEAFF. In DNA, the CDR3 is TGTGCCAGCAGTGACTGGCCCACGAACACTGAAGCTTTCTTT.

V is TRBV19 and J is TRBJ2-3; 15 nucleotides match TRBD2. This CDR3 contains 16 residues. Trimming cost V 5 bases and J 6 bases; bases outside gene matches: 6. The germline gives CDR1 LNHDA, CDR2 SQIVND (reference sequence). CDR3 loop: CASSSGLAGGGDTQYF. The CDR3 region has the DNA TGTGCCAGTAGTTCGGGACTAGCGGGAGGAGGTGATACGCAGTATTTT.

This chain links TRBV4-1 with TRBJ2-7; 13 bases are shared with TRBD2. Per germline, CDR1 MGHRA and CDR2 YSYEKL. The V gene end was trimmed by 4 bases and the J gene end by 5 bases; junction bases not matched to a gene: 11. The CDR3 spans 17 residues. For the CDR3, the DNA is TGCGCCAGCAGCCGAGGACTAGCGGGAGTAATAGGGGACGAGCAGTACTTC. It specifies CASSRGLAGVIGDEQYF.

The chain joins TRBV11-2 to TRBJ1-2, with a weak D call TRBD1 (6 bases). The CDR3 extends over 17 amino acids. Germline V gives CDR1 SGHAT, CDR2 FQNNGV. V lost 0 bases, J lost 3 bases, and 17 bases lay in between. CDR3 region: CASSLEGGGRAYYGYTF. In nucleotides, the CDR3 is TGTGCCAGCAGCTTAGAAGGGGGGGGCCGGGCCTACTATGGCTACACCTTC.

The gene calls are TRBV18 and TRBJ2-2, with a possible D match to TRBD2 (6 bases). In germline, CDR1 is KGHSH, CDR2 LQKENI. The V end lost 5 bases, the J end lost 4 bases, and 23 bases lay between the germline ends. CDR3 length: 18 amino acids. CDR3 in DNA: TGTGCCAGCTCATTGACCCAAGGGGCGGGAAGTTCCACCGGGGAGCTGTTTTTT. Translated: CASSLTQGAGSSTGELFF.

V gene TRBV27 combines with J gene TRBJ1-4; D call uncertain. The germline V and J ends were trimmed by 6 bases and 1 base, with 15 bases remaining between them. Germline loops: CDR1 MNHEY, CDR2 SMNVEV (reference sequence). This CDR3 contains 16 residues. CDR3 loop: CASRRGNLGTNEKLFF. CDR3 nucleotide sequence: TGTGCCAGCAGACGAGGGAATCTTGGAACTAATGAAAAACTGTTTTTT. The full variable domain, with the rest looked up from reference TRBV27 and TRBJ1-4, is EAQVTQNPRYLITVTGKKLTVTCSQNMNHEYMSWYRQDPGLGLRQIYYSMNVEVTDKGDVPEGYKVSRKEKRNFPLILESPSPNQTSLYFCASRRGNLGTNEKLFFGSGTQLSVL.

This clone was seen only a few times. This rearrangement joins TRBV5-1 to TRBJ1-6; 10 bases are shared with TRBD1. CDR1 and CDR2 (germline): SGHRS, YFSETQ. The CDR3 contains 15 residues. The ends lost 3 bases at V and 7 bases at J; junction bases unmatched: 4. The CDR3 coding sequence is TGCGCCAGCAGCTGGGGACAGGGGCAAAATTCACCCCTCCACTTT. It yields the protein CASSWGQGQNSPLHF. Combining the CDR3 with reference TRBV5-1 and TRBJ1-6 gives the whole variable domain KAGVTQTPRYLIKTRGQQVTLSCSPISGHRSVSWYQQTPGQGLQFLFEYFSETQRNKGNFPGRFSGRQFSNSRSEMNVSTLELGDSALYLCASSWGQGQNSPLHFGNGTRLTVT.

The CDR3 is CATSDMGQGGNEQFF. The CDR3 nucleotides are TGTGCCACCAGTGATATGGGACAGGGTGGGAATGAGCAGTTCTTC. This rearrangement joins TRBV24-1 to TRBJ2-1, with 9 bases identical to TRBD1. CDR1 is KGHDR, CDR2 SFDVKD, per germline. V gave up 3 bases and J gave up 7 bases; unmatched junction bases: 6. This CDR3 contains 15 residues.

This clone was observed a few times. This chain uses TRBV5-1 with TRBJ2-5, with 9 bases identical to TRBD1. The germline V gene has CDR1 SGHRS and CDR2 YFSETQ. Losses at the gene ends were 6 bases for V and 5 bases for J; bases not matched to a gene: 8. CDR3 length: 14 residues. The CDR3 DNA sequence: TGCGCCAGCACCTCCGGGACAGGGTACGAGACCCAGTACTTC. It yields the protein CASTSGTGYETQYF.

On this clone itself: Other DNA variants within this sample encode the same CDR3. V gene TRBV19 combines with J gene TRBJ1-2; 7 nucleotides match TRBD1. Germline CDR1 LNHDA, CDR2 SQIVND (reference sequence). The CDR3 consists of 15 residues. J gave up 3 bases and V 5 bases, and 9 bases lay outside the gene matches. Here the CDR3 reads CASSVGQVIDYGYTF. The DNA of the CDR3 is TGTGCCAGTAGTGTCGGACAGGTGATCGACTATGGCTACACCTTC.

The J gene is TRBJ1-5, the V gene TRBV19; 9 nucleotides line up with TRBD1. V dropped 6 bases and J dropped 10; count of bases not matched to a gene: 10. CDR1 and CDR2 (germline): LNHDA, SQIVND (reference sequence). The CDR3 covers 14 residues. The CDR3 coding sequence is TGTGCCAGTAGGGTGGGACAGGGTGTAGGACCCCAGCATTTT. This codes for CASRVGQGVGPQHF.